This T cell receptor beta chain stems from a study of human CD8 memory T cell subsets. Considering frequency, this clonotype is medium-sized (0.01 to 0.1%). It was UMI-labeled 5' RACE by which the TCR beta libraries were made. TCRdb re-called the 5' RACE reads; one entry per CDR3 protein, DNA not given. There are 5,000 or so distinct CDR3 sequences in the sample, with around 25% held by the top ten. The sequence was obtained from a human donor in good health. Material: CD8+ T cells from PBMCs.

CDR3 in amino acids: CASSLASGDSPYEQYF. This rearrangement joins TRBV7-8 to TRBJ2-7; without DNA, the TCRdb call of TRBD1 cannot be checked. Per the germline V gene, CDR1 is SGHVS and CDR2 is FQNEAQ. The CDR3 totals 16 residues.